One sample yielded the 26 T cell receptor beta chains listed below, sequenced in a study of cytomegalovirus exposure and HLA in healthy donors. TCRdb keeps only in-frame clones here, not all; method: immunoSEQ multiplex PCR. The table includes about 160,000 clones, about 86% detected once. Sample: PBMCs. The receptors were gathered from a woman aged 25 to 39 in good health and CMV-seronegative.

The V gene is TRBV29-1, the J gene TRBJ1-3; D gene uncertain. Deletions cut 4 bases from V and 2 bases from J, with 9 bases between. Germline lookup yields CDR1 SQVTM and CDR2 ANQGSEA. The CDR3 totals 13 residues. The CDR3 DNA reads TGCAGCGTTGGAGGTTGGACTGGAAACACCATATATTTT. Encoded protein: CSVGGWTGNTIYF.

This chain uses TRBV19 with TRBJ2-7; D unclear. The ends were cut back, 1 base at V and 3 bases at J, with 13 bases in the middle. The CDR3 is made up of 15 amino acids. The germline V gene encodes CDR1 LNHDA and CDR2 SQIVND (reference sequence). The CDR3 region has the DNA TGTGCCAGTAGTATAGGGCTCGGACCGAGCTACGAGCAGTACTTC. Translating it yields CASSIGLGPSYEQYF.

The chain links TRBV21-1 to TRBJ1-1. TRBV21-1 is a pseudogene segment. The CDR3 covers 14 residues. The CDR3 sequence: CASSKESYGTEAFF. The DNA of the CDR3 is TGTGCCAGCAGCAAAGAGAGTTATGGCACTGAAGCTTTCTTT.

The V call is TRBV9, the J call TRBJ2-1, with D tentatively TRBD1 or TRBD2 (5 bases each). The V gene lost 1 base and the J gene lost 6 bases, with 17 bases spanning the gap. In germline, CDR1 is SGDLS, CDR2 YYNGEE. The CDR3 runs to 16 residues. This chain's CDR3 is CASSVSGHEGFNEQFF. The CDR3 DNA sequence: TGTGCCAGCAGCGTATCGGGGCACGAAGGCTTCAATGAGCAGTTCTTC.

This clone was found once. The chain couples TRBV19 to TRBJ1-5; D gene ambiguous. V was clipped by 7 bases and J by 10 bases, with 17 bases between them. The germline gives CDR1 LNHDA, CDR2 SQIVND (reference sequence). The CDR3 length is 13 residues. CDR3 in DNA: TGTGCCAGTAACGGTCCCCTATTCCAACCCCAGCATTTT. It encodes CASNGPLFQPQHF.

This chain connects TRBV7-9 to TRBJ2-4; either TRBD1 or TRBD2 may supply D (6 bases each). CDR1 and CDR2 (germline): SEHNR, FQNEAQ (reference sequence). CDR3 size: 14 residues. Trimming stripped 2 bases from V and 5 bases from J, with 10 bases between. CDR3 sequence reads: CASSLSRGENIQYF. In nucleotides, the CDR3 is TGTGCCAGCAGCTTAAGTAGGGGGGAAAACATTCAGTACTTC.

J is TRBJ2-1 and V is TRBV27; 7 bases are shared with TRBD1. After removal of 1 base from V and 7 bases from J, the junction contained 13 bases not matched to a gene. Germline CDR1 and CDR2: MNHEY and SMNVEV (reference sequence). The CDR3 has 17 residues. The CDR3 sequence is CASSLFYRGPLRNEQFF. CDR3 DNA sequence: TGTGCCAGCAGTTTATTCTACAGGGGCCCGCTAAGGAATGAGCAGTTCTTC.

This sequence joins TRBV7-6 and TRBJ2-7, with 10 bases aligning to TRBD1. Germline trimming cut 8 bases from V and 3 bases from J; bases unmatched to any gene: 10. From germline, CDR1 is SGHVS and CDR2 FNYEAQ. The CDR3 contains 15 residues. CDR3 bases: TGTGCCAGCTCCCGTACCGGGACAGGGGTCTACGAGCAGTACTTC. Encoded protein: CASSRTGTGVYEQYF.

J is TRBJ2-7 and V is TRBV6-1; tentatively, D is TRBD2 (5 bases). The germline V and J ends were trimmed by 2 bases and 4 bases, with 15 bases remaining between them. From germline, CDR1 is MNHNS and CDR2 SASEGT. The CDR3 covers 15 residues. CDR3 in amino acids: CASSEMNGKAYEQYF. CDR3 DNA: TGTGCCAGCAGTGAAATGAACGGGAAAGCTTACGAGCAGTACTTC.

The chain joins TRBV10-3 to TRBJ2-1; TRBD2 matches 7 bases. Germline trimming cut 0 bases from V and 8 bases from J; bases unmatched to any gene: 4. This CDR3 has 14 amino acids. Germline assignment: CDR1 ENHRY and CDR2 SYGVKD. This CDR3 is CAISESGGSDEQFF. The CDR3, as DNA: TGTGCCATCAGTGAGTCTGGCGGGAGCGATGAGCAGTTCTTC.

The chain couples TRBV9 to TRBJ1-2, with D possibly TRBD1 on 6 matching bases. The CDR3 is 16 amino acids. V was pared by 3 bases and J by 6 bases, with 21 bases between. CDR1 and CDR2 (germline): SGDLS, YYNGEE. CDR3: CASSDTTGSNKDGYTF. The CDR3 coding sequence is TGTGCCAGCAGCGATACCACAGGGAGTAACAAGGATGGCTACACCTTC.

V gene TRBV19 combines with J gene TRBJ2-7; 9 positions match TRBD1. J gave up 5 bases and V 2 bases, and 1 base lay outside the gene matches. Germline-derived CDR1 and CDR2 are LNHDA and SQIVND (reference sequence). The CDR3 runs to 13 residues. The CDR3 is CASSITGGHEQYF. The CDR3 DNA sequence: TGTGCCAGTAGTATAACAGGGGGCCACGAGCAGTACTTC.

The rearrangement joins TRBV4-1 to TRBJ2-7; 13 nucleotides agree with TRBD2. Germline CDR1 reads MGHRA; CDR2 reads YSYEKL. This CDR3 has 17 amino acids. V lost 3 bases, J lost 0 bases, and 5 bases stayed unmatched. Written as DNA, the CDR3 is TGCGCCAGCAGCCATGATCGACTAGCGGGGGGCTCCTACGAGCAGTACTTC. Amino acids: CASSHDRLAGGSYEQYF.

The CDR3 DNA reads as TGTGCCAGCAGCTTAGTTCAGGGTACCTACGAGCAGTACTTC. Amino acid sequence: CASSLVQGTYEQYF. The genes are TRBV7-8 and TRBJ2-7, with D tentatively TRBD1 (5 bases). Germline lookup yields CDR1 SGHVS and CDR2 FQNEAQ. The CDR3 totals 14 residues. Trimming removed 1 base at V and 2 bases at J, with 9 bases between.

This clone was observed a single time. The J gene is TRBJ2-2, the V gene TRBV4-2; 10 positions match TRBD2. The J segment lost 4 bases and the V segment lost 2 bases, leaving 1 base of the junction unmatched. Germline CDR1 reads LGHNA; CDR2 reads YNFKEQ. CDR3 length: 15 residues. CDR3 in amino acids: CASSQSSGSTGELFF. CDR3 nucleotide sequence: TGTGCCAGCAGCCAATCTAGCGGGAGCACCGGGGAGCTGTTTTTT.

The genes are TRBV5-1 and TRBJ2-7, with TRBD1 identical over 7 bases. CDR3 length: 15 residues. The junction had 10 bases not matched to a gene; V was cut back by 4 bases and J by 3 bases. Per germline, CDR1 SGHRS and CDR2 YFSETQ. The CDR3 DNA follows: TGCGCCAGCAGCCCCGACAGGGAGTCCCTCTACGAGCAGTACTTC. It encodes CASSPDRESLYEQYF.

The chain recombines TRBV7-3 with TRBJ2-5; 12 nucleotides agree with TRBD2. Germline V CDR1 and CDR2: SGHTA, FQGTGA. This CDR3 comprises 17 residues. Trimming cost V 4 bases and J 2 bases; bases outside gene matches: 8. The CDR3 DNA follows: TGTGCCAGCAGCTCCATACTAGCGGGGGGACGGCAAGAGACCCAGTACTTC. Amino acids: CASSSILAGGRQETQYF.

The chain couples TRBV5-1 to TRBJ2-3; D is tentatively TRBD1 or TRBD2 (5 bases each). CDR1 SGHRS and CDR2 YFSETQ come from the germline V gene. Trimming left V 0 bases short and J 6 bases short, with 14 bases between. The CDR3 consists of 15 residues. The CDR3: CASSLVVGERDTQYF. The CDR3 region has the DNA TGCGCCAGCAGCTTGGTTGTGGGGGAAAGGGATACGCAGTATTTT. The variable domain in full, with the rest retrieved from reference TRBV5-1 and TRBJ2-3, is KAGVTQTPRYLIKTRGQQVTLSCSPISGHRSVSWYQQTPGQGLQFLFEYFSETQRNKGNFPGRFSGRQFSNSRSEMNVSTLELGDSALYLCASSLVVGERDTQYFGPGTRLTVL.

With regard to this clone: This sample also contains other DNA sequences that code for the same CDR3. This chain uses TRBV5-6 with TRBJ2-3; TRBD1 aligns across 9 bases. J lost 2 bases, V lost 0 bases, and 4 bases had no gene match. The germline CDR1 and CDR2 sequences are SGHDT and YYEEEE. The CDR3 extends over 16 amino acids. In DNA form, the CDR3 reads TGTGCCAGCAGCTTGGACAGGGGGCGGCCCACAGATACGCAGTATTTT. The encoded protein is CASSLDRGRPTDTQYF.

This clone was detected only once. The V call is TRBV6-1, the J call TRBJ2-1; D is unresolved. The CDR3 runs 15 residues. Germline CDR1 reads MNHNS; CDR2 reads SASEGT. The V gene lost 2 bases and the J gene lost 4 bases, with 12 bases spanning the gap. The CDR3 bases are TGTGCCAGCAGTGAAACGGGTCGGCCTTACAATGAGCAGTTCTTC. Translating it yields CASSETGRPYNEQFF.

The chain carries TRBV7-9 and TRBJ2-2; D possibly corresponds to TRBD2 (5 bases). The CDR3 spans 15 residues. Looked up from germline, CDR1 is SEHNR and CDR2 is FQNEAQ (reference sequence). V gave up 1 base and J gave up 5 bases, with 11 bases separating them. The CDR3 coding sequence is TGTGCCAGCAGCTTAGTCAGTCCGGGGACCGGGGAGCTGTTTTTT. It translates to CASSLVSPGTGELFF.

This clone was detected ten times or more. The chain employs TRBV6-4 and TRBJ2-3, with 8 nucleotides matching TRBD2. V dropped 3 bases and J dropped 2; count of bases not matched to a gene: 4. The CDR3 totals 15 residues. Germline-derived CDR1 and CDR2 are MRHNA and SNTAGT. This chain's CDR3 is CASSEGAGATDTQYF. The CDR3 coding sequence is TGTGCCAGCAGTGAGGGAGCGGGAGCCACAGATACGCAGTATTTT.

V is TRBV11-2 and J is TRBJ1-3, with 7 bases aligning to TRBD1. Germline loops: CDR1 SGHAT, CDR2 FQNNGV. The CDR3 totals 15 residues. The V gene end was trimmed by 5 bases and the J gene end by 3 bases; junction bases not matched to a gene: 7. CDR3 in amino acids: CASSPYRGIGNTIYF. The DNA of the CDR3 is TGTGCCAGCAGCCCATACAGGGGAATTGGAAACACCATATATTTT.

The V call is TRBV2, the J call TRBJ2-3, with 7 bases aligning to TRBD2. Germline V gene data show CDR1 as SNHLY and CDR2 as FYNNEI. The length of the CDR3 is 17 residues. The V gene end was trimmed by 3 bases and the J gene end by 1 base; junction bases not matched to a gene: 10. The CDR3 reads CASSELGGGRGTDTQYF. The CDR3 nucleotides read TGTGCCAGCAGTGAGTTGGGCGGGGGTAGAGGCACAGATACGCAGTATTTT.

In DNA form, the CDR3 reads TGTGCCAGCACTACAAAACAGGGGGACTATGGCTACACCTTC. Protein: CASTTKQGDYGYTF. J is TRBJ1-2 and V is TRBV4-2, with 8 bases lining up with TRBD1. Trimming cost V 7 bases and J 3 bases; bases outside gene matches: 7. The length of the CDR3 is 14 residues. Per the germline V gene, CDR1 is LGHNA and CDR2 is YNFKEQ.

Only a few counts were recorded for this clone. The J gene is TRBJ2-5, the V gene TRBV19, with a weak D call TRBD2 (5 bases). Germline V gene data show CDR1 as LNHDA and CDR2 as SQIVND (reference sequence). V was cut by 3 bases and J by 2 bases, with 13 bases left in between. CDR3 size: 15 residues. CDR3 amino acids: CASSMERRPQETQYF. The DNA of the CDR3 is TGTGCCAGTAGTATGGAGCGGCGACCTCAAGAGACCCAGTACTTC.